This entry lists 7 T cell receptor beta chains sequenced from one sample in a study of blood T cell repertoires in COVID-19. Method: immunoSEQ multiplex PCR; TCRdb's copy keeps in-frame clones and lacks some. Of tens of thousands of clones in the sample, approximately 90% were seen once. Sequencing was done on a sample of peripheral blood. Receptor source: a man in his forties or fifties with acute or convalescent COVID-19.

The chain uses TRBV4-1 and TRBJ2-1; 8 positions match TRBD2. Trimming at V came to 1 base and at J to 4 bases, leaving 3 bases not matched to a gene. CDR1 and CDR2 from the germline V gene are MGHRA and YSYEKL. The CDR3 sequence is 15 residues long. CDR3 nucleotide sequence: TGCGCCAGCAGCCAAGGGAGCGGGAGTTACAATGAGCAGTTCTTC. Protein product: CASSQGSGSYNEQFF.

The gene calls are TRBV27 and TRBJ2-1; 8 bases match TRBD2. V dropped 5 bases and J dropped 6; count of bases not matched to a gene: 12. CDR1 is MNHEY and CDR2 is SMNVEV in the germline V gene (reference sequence). The CDR3 runs to 16 residues. CDR3: CASSLPGGGQGNEQFF. The CDR3 nucleotides read TGTGCCAGCAGTCTCCCCGGGGGGGGGCAGGGCAATGAGCAGTTCTTC.

The chain is built from TRBV5-5 and TRBJ2-3; 8 nucleotides match TRBD2. CDR3 length equals 16 residues. V dropped 2 bases and J dropped 5; count of bases not matched to a gene: 10. CDR1 is SGHKS, CDR2 YYEKEE, per germline (reference sequence). The DNA of the CDR3 is TGTGCCAGCAGCTTCCGGGAGGGGGGCACGGTAGATACGCAGTATTTT. It codes for CASSFREGGTVDTQYF.

V usage is TRBV6-6 and J usage is TRBJ1-5; D ambiguous. The CDR3 is made up of 13 amino acids. The V gene's germline CDR1 is MNHNY and CDR2 SVGAGI (reference sequence). Trimming cost V 0 bases and J 7 bases, with 7 bases left between them. CDR3 region: CASSYSPVQPQHF. For the CDR3, the DNA is TGTGCCAGCAGTTACTCTCCAGTCCAGCCCCAGCATTTT.

The V gene is TRBV6-5, the J gene TRBJ1-1, with 7 bases that match TRBD1. The CDR3 consists of 14 residues. J gave up 3 bases and V 7 bases, and 8 bases lay outside the gene matches. Looked up from germline, CDR1 is MNHEY and CDR2 is SVGAGI. This CDR3 is CASKEGQDYTEAFF. The DNA for the CDR3 is TGTGCCAGCAAAGAAGGACAGGACTACACTGAAGCTTTCTTT.

V is TRBV4-3 and J is TRBJ2-3; 7 bases are shared with TRBD1. There are 14 residues in the CDR3. Germline trimming cut 5 bases from V and 2 bases from J; bases unmatched to any gene: 4. Germline V gene lookup returns CDR1 LGHNA and CDR2 YSLEER. The CDR3 sequence: CASSEGTATDTQYF. The CDR3 DNA reads TGCGCCAGCAGCGAAGGGACAGCCACAGATACGCAGTATTTT.

The chain links TRBV7-9 to TRBJ1-4, with D tentatively TRBD1 (5 bases). Per germline, CDR1 SEHNR and CDR2 FQNEAQ (reference sequence). V lost 5 bases to trimming and J lost 1 base, with 8 bases between them. This CDR3 spans 14 amino acids. The CDR3 loop reads CASSQTVTNEKLFF. In nucleotides, the CDR3 is TGTGCCAGCAGCCAGACAGTAACTAATGAAAAACTGTTTTTT.